What follows are 15 T cell receptor beta chains derived from one specimen sequenced in a study of cytomegalovirus exposure and HLA in healthy donors. The PCR employed 60 Vbeta primers together with 13 Jbeta primers. Sequenced by immunoSEQ multiplex PCR; TCRdb stores in-frame clones only, minus some. This repertoire comprises some 130,000 clones; its ten largest clones make up 1.5% to 2%. Sequencing was carried out using PBMCs. These receptors were collected from a young man in good health and CMV-seronegative.

The gene calls are TRBV5-1 and TRBJ1-1; D perhaps matches TRBD1 (6 bases). CDR1 and CDR2 from the germline V gene are SGHRS and YFSETQ. Trimming stripped 4 bases from V and 0 bases from J, with 10 bases between. The CDR3 runs 14 residues. The CDR3 here is CASSGGGMNTEAFF. The CDR3 nucleotides are TGCGCCAGCAGCGGGGGGGGCATGAACACTGAAGCTTTCTTT.

Here the CDR3 DNA reads TGTGCCAGCAGTGAGTGGGGGGGGACCAATCAGCCCCAGCATTTT. This sequence encodes CASSEWGGTNQPQHF. This chain links TRBV6-1 with TRBJ1-5, with D tentatively TRBD1 (5 bases). Between the trimmed V and J ends, which lost 3 bases and 3 bases, there was a span of 12 bases. The CDR3 totals 15 residues. Germline assignment: CDR1 MNHNS and CDR2 SASEGT.

The chain is built from TRBV10-3 and TRBJ2-7, with 10 bases that match TRBD2. V dropped 5 bases and J dropped 2; count of bases not matched to a gene: 9. This CDR3 comprises 16 residues. Germline V CDR1 and CDR2: ENHRY, SYGVKD. CDR3 DNA: TGTGCCATCAGTTCAACTAGCGGGACAAGCCCCTACGAGCAGTACTTC. It encodes CAISSTSGTSPYEQYF.

V usage is TRBV13 and J usage is TRBJ2-5; 10 bases agree with TRBD2. CDR1 PRHDT and CDR2 FYEKMQ come from the germline V gene (reference sequence). Germline trimming cut 5 bases from V and 4 bases from J; bases unmatched to any gene: 7. The CDR3 runs 15 residues. As DNA, the CDR3 is TGTGCCAGCAGCGCTCTAGCGGGGGTAGTAGAGACCCAGTACTTC. This encodes CASSALAGVVETQYF.

V gene TRBV10-3 combines with J gene TRBJ1-2; 10 positions match TRBD1. The CDR3 has 14 residues. The junction had 2 bases not matched to a gene; V was cut back by 3 bases and J by 4 bases. The germline gives CDR1 ENHRY, CDR2 SYGVKD. CDR3 in amino acids: CAISDGQGGYGYTF. As DNA, the CDR3 is TGTGCCATCAGTGATGGACAGGGGGGCTATGGCTACACCTTC.

The chain is built from TRBV7-9 and TRBJ1-1, with a tentative D call TRBD1 (6 bases). The germline V gene has CDR1 SEHNR and CDR2 FQNEAQ (reference sequence). The CDR3 runs 16 residues. V shed 2 bases and J shed 1 base, with 14 bases lying between them. The CDR3 protein is CASSLRQGQPNTEAFF. As DNA, the CDR3 is TGTGCCAGCAGCTTACGTCAAGGACAGCCGAACACTGAAGCTTTCTTT.

The gene calls are TRBV2 and TRBJ2-6, with 9 bases aligning to TRBD2. The V and J ends lost 8 bases and 0 bases, in that order; junction bases with no gene match: 8. The CDR3 spans 17 residues. Germline V lookup: CDR1 SNHLY, CDR2 FYNNEI. The CDR3 protein is CASASGLARSGANVLTF. The CDR3 DNA reads as TGTGCCAGCGCATCGGGACTAGCCCGCTCTGGGGCCAACGTCCTGACTTTC.

The V gene is TRBV27, the J gene TRBJ1-5; no clear D. Trimming stripped 4 bases from V and 3 bases from J, with 13 bases between. CDR1 is MNHEY and CDR2 is SMNVEV in the germline V gene (reference sequence). There are 15 residues in the CDR3. The CDR3 spells CASSSLTRSNQPQHF. CDR3 sequence (DNA): TGTGCCAGCAGTTCGTTGACACGTTCCAATCAGCCCCAGCATTTT.

This chain joins TRBV5-1 and TRBJ1-2, with a possible D match to TRBD1 (6 bases). Trimming shortened V by 4 bases and J by 7 bases, and 17 bases separated the two germline ends. Germline CDR1 is SGHRS and CDR2 is YFSETQ. This CDR3 has 14 residues. The CDR3 spells CASSLNTGSTGYTF. The DNA for the CDR3 is TGCGCCAGCAGCCTAAATACAGGGAGTACTGGCTACACCTTC.

The J gene is TRBJ1-2, the V gene TRBV5-1; weak D call: TRBD1 (6 bases). The CDR3 covers 15 residues. Trimming took off 4 bases at V and 0 bases at J, with 13 bases between the two ends. Germline CDR1 and CDR2: SGHRS and YFSETQ. The CDR3 coding sequence is TGCGCCAGCAGCCTCACCGGGACACCTAACTATGGCTACACCTTC. This translates into CASSLTGTPNYGYTF.

DNA for the CDR3: TGTGCCAGCAGCCCCTATAGGGGAGGTGAGACCCAGTACTTC. It yields the protein CASSPYRGGETQYF. The chain combines TRBV7-9 with TRBJ2-5; D might be TRBD2 (6 bases). V dropped 5 bases and J dropped 5 bases, with 15 bases sitting between them. The CDR3 covers 14 residues. CDR1 is SEHNR and CDR2 is FQNEAQ in the germline V gene (reference sequence).

V usage is TRBV6-1 and J usage is TRBJ1-1; a possible D gene is TRBD1 (5 bases). Germline CDR1 is MNHNS and CDR2 is SASEGT. This CDR3 is 17 amino acids long. V was trimmed by 4 bases and J by 1 base, leaving 19 bases between them. CDR3 loop: CASSGQTAPSWNTEAFF. In DNA form, the CDR3 reads TGTGCCAGCAGTGGACAGACAGCCCCCTCCTGGAACACTGAAGCTTTCTTT.

The chain recombines TRBV9 with TRBJ2-1, with 8 bases lining up with TRBD2. Germline CDR1 and CDR2: SGDLS and YYNGEE. The CDR3 spans 16 residues. V gave up 3 bases and J gave up 2 bases; unmatched junction bases: 7. The CDR3 coding sequence is TGTGCCAGCAGCGCCCGGGAGGGGGGCCCCTACAATGAGCAGTTCTTC. Encoded protein: CASSAREGGPYNEQFF.

The V gene is TRBV2, the J gene TRBJ2-4, with 13 bases lining up with TRBD2. In germline, CDR1 is SNHLY, CDR2 FYNNEI. This CDR3 has 15 amino acids. The junction had 14 bases not matched to a gene; V was cut back by 7 bases and J by 14 bases. The CDR3 DNA is TGTGCCAGCAATGGACTAGCGGGAGTTCGGGACTGGGAGTACTTC. Its translation is CASNGLAGVRDWEYF.

The chain recombines TRBV7-9 with TRBJ2-5; maybe TRBD1 (5 bases). The germline gives CDR1 SEHNR, CDR2 FQNEAQ (reference sequence). V was shortened by 4 bases and J by 5 bases, with 14 bases between the two germline ends. CDR3 length: 14 amino acids. In DNA form, the CDR3 reads TGTGCCAGCAGCTCCCCCCAGGGTCGGGAGACCCAGTACTTC. As protein: CASSSPQGRETQYF.